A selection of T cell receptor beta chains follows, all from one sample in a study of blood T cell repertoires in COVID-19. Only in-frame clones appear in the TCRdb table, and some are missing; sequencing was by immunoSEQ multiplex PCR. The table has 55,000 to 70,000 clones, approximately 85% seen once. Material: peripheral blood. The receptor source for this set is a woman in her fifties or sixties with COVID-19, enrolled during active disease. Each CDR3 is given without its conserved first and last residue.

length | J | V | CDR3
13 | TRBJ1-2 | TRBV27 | ASSPTGQGAYGYT
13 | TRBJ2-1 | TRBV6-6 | ASSFGLAGGNEQF
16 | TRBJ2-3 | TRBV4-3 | ASSQDLKSGTSTDTQY
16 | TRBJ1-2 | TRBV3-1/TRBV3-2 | ASSQEQLWDRGNYGYT
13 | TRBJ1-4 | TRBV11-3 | ASSLDSRAGEELF
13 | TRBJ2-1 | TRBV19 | ASSTMGGAYNEQF
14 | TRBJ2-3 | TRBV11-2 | ASSLGVAGSTDTQY
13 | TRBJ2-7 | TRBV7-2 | ASSLAGQGAREQY
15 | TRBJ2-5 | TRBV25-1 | ASSEFLGDRETETQY
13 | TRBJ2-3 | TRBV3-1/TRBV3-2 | ASSPRVGLPDTQY
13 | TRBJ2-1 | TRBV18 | ASSLRTGTYNEQF
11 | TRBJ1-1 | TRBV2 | ASSGTGGTEAF
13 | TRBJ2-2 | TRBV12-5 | ASGLTVGDTGELF
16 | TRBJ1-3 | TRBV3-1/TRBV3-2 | ASSQDYPGQASGNTIY
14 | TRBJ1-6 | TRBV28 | ASSLYSSNYNSPLH
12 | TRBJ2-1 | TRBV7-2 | ASSLEWSGAEQF
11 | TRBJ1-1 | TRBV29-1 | SVVRQYNTEAF
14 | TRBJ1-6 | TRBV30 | AWSGDSGLTGSPLH
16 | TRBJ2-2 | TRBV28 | ASSSFRPDSPNTGELF
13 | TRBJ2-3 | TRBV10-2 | ASSPGDYSTDTQY
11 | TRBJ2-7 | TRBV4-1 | ASSLQGGYEQY
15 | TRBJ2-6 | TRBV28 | ASSSWISASGANVLT
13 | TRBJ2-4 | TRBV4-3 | ASSPAGQAGNIQY
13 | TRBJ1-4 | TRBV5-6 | ASSRGWTANEKLF
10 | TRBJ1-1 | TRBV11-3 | ASSVRGTEAF
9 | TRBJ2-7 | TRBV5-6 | ASSPGHEQY
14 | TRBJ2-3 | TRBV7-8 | ASSPRTSGSTDTQY
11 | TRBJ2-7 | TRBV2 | ASSRGLTYEQY
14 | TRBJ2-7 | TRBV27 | ASSSSGTPGNYEQY
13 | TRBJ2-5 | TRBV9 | ASTQSGDIQETQY
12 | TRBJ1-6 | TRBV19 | ASSIRDRSSPLH
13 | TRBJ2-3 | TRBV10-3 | AISLLAGKTDTQY
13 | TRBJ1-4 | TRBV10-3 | AISDPDRGGEKLF
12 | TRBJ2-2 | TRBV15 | ATRRAGVGGELF
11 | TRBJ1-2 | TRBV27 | ASSFGGGAGYT
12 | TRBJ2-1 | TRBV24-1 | ATNSGPTYNEQF
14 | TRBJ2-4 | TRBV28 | ASSLSRGPGVDIQY
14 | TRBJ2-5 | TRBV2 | ASTGRSTDLQETQY
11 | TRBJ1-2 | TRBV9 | ASSVDNNYGYT
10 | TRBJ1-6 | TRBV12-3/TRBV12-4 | ASSLRNSPLH
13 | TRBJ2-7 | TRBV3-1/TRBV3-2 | ASSKGLAGSSEQY
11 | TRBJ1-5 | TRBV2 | ASKEQNNQPQH
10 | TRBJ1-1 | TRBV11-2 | ASSLTAGGAF
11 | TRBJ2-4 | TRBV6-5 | ASSPAVGNIQY
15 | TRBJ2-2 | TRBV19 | ASSGTSGFLGTGELF
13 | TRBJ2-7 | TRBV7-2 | ASRKDRVSSYEQY
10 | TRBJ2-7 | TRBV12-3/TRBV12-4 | ASSLGAGEQY
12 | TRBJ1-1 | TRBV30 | AWRDRWVNTEAF
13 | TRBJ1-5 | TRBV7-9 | AGPRQGKVIQPQH
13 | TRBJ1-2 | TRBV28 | ASSQPTGVNYGYT
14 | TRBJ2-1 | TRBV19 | ASRRASGSSYNEQF